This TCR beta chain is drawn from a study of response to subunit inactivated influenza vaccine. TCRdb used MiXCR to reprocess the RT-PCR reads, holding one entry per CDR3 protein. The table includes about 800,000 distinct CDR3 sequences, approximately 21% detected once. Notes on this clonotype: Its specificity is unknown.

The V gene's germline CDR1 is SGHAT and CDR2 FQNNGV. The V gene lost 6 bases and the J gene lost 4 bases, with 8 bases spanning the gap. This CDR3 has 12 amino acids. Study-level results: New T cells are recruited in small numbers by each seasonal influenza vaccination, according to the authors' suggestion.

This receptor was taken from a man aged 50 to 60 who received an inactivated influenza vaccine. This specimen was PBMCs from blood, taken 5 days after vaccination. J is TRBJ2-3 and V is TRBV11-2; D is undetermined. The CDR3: CASSPGPDTQYF. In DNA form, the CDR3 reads TGTGCCAGCAGTCCCGGGCCAGATACGCAGTATTTT.